This T cell receptor (beta chain) was sequenced for a study of T cell repertoires in cytomegalovirus infection. Study overall: It was the public TCR beta signatures that indicated both CMV infection and matching HLA type.

TCRdb redid the calling of the reads with MiXCR, one entry per CDR3 protein. Counted here are roughly 220,000 distinct CDR3 sequences, about 39% occurring once; the ten biggest clones make up approximately 59%. The germline CDR1 and CDR2 sequences are LNHDA and SQIVND (reference sequence). The CDR3 is 13 amino acids. Trimming stripped 3 bases from V and 3 bases from J, with 9 bases between. With respect to this clonotype: What it binds is unknown.

Study-level results: In two of eight donors, the top clonotype was HLA-C-restricted CMV-specific.

The specimen was CD8+ T cells from cultured PBMCs, collected from culture after CMV antigen stimulation. The chain carries TRBV19 and TRBJ2-7, with D unresolved. The sequence was obtained from a human donor in good health (CMV status not recorded). Some clones in this sample may be carry-over from other donors' samples. CDR3 DNA: TGTGCCAGTAGTATCGACCCCTACTACGAGCAGTACTTC. Translated: CASSIDPYYEQYF.